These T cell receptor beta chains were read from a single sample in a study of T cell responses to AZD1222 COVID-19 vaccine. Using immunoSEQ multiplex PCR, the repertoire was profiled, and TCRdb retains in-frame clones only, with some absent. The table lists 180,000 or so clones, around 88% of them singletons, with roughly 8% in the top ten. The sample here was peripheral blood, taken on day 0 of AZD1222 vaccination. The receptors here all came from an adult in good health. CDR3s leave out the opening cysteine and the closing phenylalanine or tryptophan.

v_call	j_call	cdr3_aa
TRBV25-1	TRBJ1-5	ASSESGGGLQPQH
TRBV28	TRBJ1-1	ASSDLTGTPEAF
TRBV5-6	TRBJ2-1	ASSPSPGLAGYNEQF
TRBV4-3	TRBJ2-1	ASSPGRAHNEQF
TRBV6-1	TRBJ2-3	ASSETSGGADTQY
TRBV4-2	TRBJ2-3	ASSQPGVGTDTQY
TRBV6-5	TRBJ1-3	ASSYSGDSGNTIY
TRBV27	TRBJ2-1	ASRDHGGSNEQF
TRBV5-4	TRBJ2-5	ASSNGQGAETQY
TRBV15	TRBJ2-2	ATSRYGGTGELF
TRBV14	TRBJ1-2	ASSQDLLSRTGYT
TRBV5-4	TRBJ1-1	ASSPVDVNTEAF
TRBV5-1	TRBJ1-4	ASRRGTTNEKLF
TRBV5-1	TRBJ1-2	ASSIGQGMGYGYT
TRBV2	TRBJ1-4	ASTGGVAEKLF
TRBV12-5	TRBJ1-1	ASGGGQGNTEAF